This entry lists 16 T cell receptor beta chains sequenced from one sample in a study of neurological immune-mediated disorders. Using its own MiXCR run on the 5' RACE reads, TCRdb lists one record per CDR3 protein. This sample yields roughly 50,000 distinct CDR3 sequences, of which 10% are seen a single time; approximately 5.3% belongs to the top ten. Material: PBMCs. The source is a man between 65 and 85 years old with HTLV-1-associated myelopathy (HAM/TSP).

This clonotype was counted many times. The chain has TRBV18 and TRBJ2-5, with no clear D. The germline V gene encodes CDR1 KGHSH and CDR2 LQKENI. V lost 2 bases, J lost 5 bases, and 9 bases lay in between. The CDR3 is 13 residues long. The CDR3 spells CASSPDTRETQYF. CDR3 in DNA: TGTGCCAGCTCACCAGATACCCGGGAGACCCAGTACTTC.

This clonotype appeared many times. CDR3: CSVADRTTNEKLFF. The CDR3 DNA sequence: TGCAGCGTCGCCGATCGGACAACTAATGAAAAACTGTTTTTT. The V and J genes are TRBV29-1 and TRBJ1-4; D is ambiguous. Per germline, CDR1 SQVTM and CDR2 ANQGSEA. V lost 6 bases and J 0 bases, leaving 11 bases between the germline ends. The CDR3 sequence is 14 residues long.

Many counts were recorded for this clonotype. V gene TRBV20-1 combines with J gene TRBJ2-5; TRBD1 agrees at 8 bases. This CDR3 contains 13 residues. CDR1 and CDR2 from the germline V gene are DFQATT and SNEGSKA (reference sequence). J was trimmed by 2 bases and V by 4 bases; bases with no gene match: 3. CDR3 nucleotides: TGCAGTGCTACAGGGGGCGGACAAGAGACCCAGTACTTC. The encoded protein is CSATGGGQETQYF.

In this sample, this clonotype turned up many times. The CDR3 DNA reads TGCAGTGCTAGAGCACCGGGACAGGGGTATCAGCCCCAGCATTTT. It is translated as CSARAPGQGYQPQHF. V usage is TRBV20-1 and J usage is TRBJ1-5; 10 positions agree with TRBD1. V shed 1 base, J shed 5 bases, and the junction held 5 bases outside the gene matches. CDR3 length: 15 amino acids. The germline CDR1 and CDR2 sequences are DFQATT and SNEGSKA (reference sequence).

This clonotype was seen repeatedly, ten times or more. The chain couples TRBV7-2 to TRBJ2-1, with no clear D. Germline values: CDR1 SGHTA, CDR2 FQGNSA. Trimming took 5 bases from V and 5 from J, leaving 4 bases between them. The CDR3 has 11 residues. This chain's CDR3 is CASSANNEQFF. CDR3 nucleotide sequence: TGTGCCAGCAGCGCCAACAATGAGCAGTTCTTC.

This clonotype was seen at least ten times. The chain links TRBV7-9 to TRBJ2-1, with D unclear. Trimming shortened V by 5 bases and J by 8 bases, and 16 bases separated the two germline ends. In germline, CDR1 is SEHNR, CDR2 FQNEAQ (reference sequence). The CDR3 is 14 residues long. The CDR3 DNA reads TGTGCCAGCAGCCAAAGAACGGGTCCGGATGAGCAGTTCTTC. Translated, it gives CASSQRTGPDEQFF.

J is TRBJ2-3 and V is TRBV5-1; possible D gene TRBD1, 6 bases. Germline V lookup: CDR1 SGHRS, CDR2 YFSETQ. Deletions cut 1 base from V and 2 bases from J, with 11 bases between. The CDR3 runs to 15 residues. The CDR3 loop reads CASSLQQGSTDTQYF. The CDR3 coding sequence is TGCGCCAGCAGCTTGCAACAGGGCTCCACAGATACGCAGTATTTT.

This clonotype was seen many times. The chain recombines TRBV7-9 with TRBJ1-2, with no clear D. V lost 1 base and J lost 5, with 8 bases in between. Germline-derived CDR1 and CDR2 are SEHNR and FQNEAQ (reference sequence). The CDR3 consists of 13 residues. CDR3 in DNA: TGTGCCAGCAGCTTAGGTACAACTTATGGCTACACCTTC. Protein sequence: CASSLGTTYGYTF. Combining the CDR3 with reference TRBV7-9 and TRBJ1-2 gives the whole variable domain DTGVSQNPRHKITKRGQNVTFRCDPISEHNRLYWYRQTLGQGPEFLTYFQNEAQLEKSRLLSDRFSAERPKGSFSTLEIQRTEQGDSAMYLCASSLGTTYGYTFGSGTRLTVV.

The J gene is TRBJ2-3, the V gene TRBV10-3; possibly TRBD2 for D (5 bases). Germline V CDR1 and CDR2: ENHRY, SYGVKD. V lost 3 bases and J lost 6, with 19 bases in between. This CDR3 comprises 16 residues. The chain's CDR3 is CAISDSQAALGDTQYF. CDR3 DNA sequence: TGTGCCATCAGTGACTCCCAAGCGGCGTTAGGGGATACGCAGTATTTT.

This clonotype was found many times. The CDR3 here is CASSPGQGDETQYF. Written as DNA, the CDR3 is TGTGCCAGCTCACCGGGGCAGGGGGATGAGACCCAGTACTTC. This rearrangement joins TRBV18 to TRBJ2-5; 7 nucleotides align to TRBD1. This CDR3 comprises 14 residues. Per germline, CDR1 KGHSH and CDR2 LQKENI. The V segment lost 3 bases and the J segment 5 bases; nucleotides outside the gene matches: 6.

Judged by abundance, this clonotype is medium-sized (0.01 to 0.1%). DNA of the CDR3: TGTGCCAGCAGTGAGAGACAGGGTTGGAATGAGCAGTTCTTC. Encoded protein: CASSERQGWNEQFF. The rearrangement links TRBV6-1 to TRBJ2-1; 7 bases are a match to TRBD1. In germline, CDR1 is MNHNS, CDR2 SASEGT. The CDR3 loop spans 14 amino acids. V shed 3 bases and J 7 bases; nucleotides not matched to a gene: 6.

This clonotype was seen many times. J is TRBJ2-7 and V is TRBV7-2, with 9 bases matching TRBD1. The V and J ends lost 1 base and 6 bases, in that order; junction bases with no gene match: 4. In germline, CDR1 is SGHTA, CDR2 FQGNSA. There are 14 residues in the CDR3. CDR3 DNA: TGTGCCAGCAGCTTAGGGGACAGGGTTAGCGAGCAGTACTTC. Its translation: CASSLGDRVSEQYF. The full variable domain, with the rest looked up from reference TRBV7-2 and TRBJ2-7, is GAGVSQSPSNKVTEKGKDVELRCDPISGHTALYWYRQSLGQGLEFLIYFQGNSAPDKSGLPSDRFSAERTGGSVSTLTIQRTQQEDSAVYLCASSLGDRVSEQYFGPGTRLTVT.

There are many counts of this clonotype. The chain joins TRBV27 to TRBJ2-7; TRBD2 aligns across 8 bases. Unmatched junction bases numbered 15, after V lost 6 bases and J lost 11 bases. This CDR3 region has 14 residues. Germline V gene lookup returns CDR1 MNHEY and CDR2 SMNVEV (reference sequence). The CDR3 protein is CASSRFKSAGVEYF. CDR3 sequence (DNA): TGTGCCAGCAGCCGTTTTAAGTCAGCGGGAGTCGAGTACTTC.

There are many counts of this clonotype. J is TRBJ2-1 and V is TRBV5-1; 8 bases fit TRBD2. The V segment lost 0 bases and the J segment 2 bases; nucleotides outside the gene matches: 4. The CDR3 covers 16 residues. CDR1 SGHRS and CDR2 YFSETQ come from the germline V gene. The CDR3 reads CASSLVSSGTYNEQFF. In DNA form, the CDR3 reads TGCGCCAGCAGCTTGGTGAGTAGCGGGACCTACAATGAGCAGTTCTTC.

This clonotype was seen repeatedly, ten times or more. The genes are TRBV28 and TRBJ2-3; D might be TRBD2 (7 bases). Trimming shortened V by 6 bases and J by 2 bases, and 15 bases separated the two germline ends. Germline values: CDR1 MDHEN, CDR2 SYDVKM. This CDR3 spans 15 amino acids. The CDR3 DNA reads TGTGCCAGCAGCATGACCGGGGGGCACACAGATACGCAGTATTTT. Translating gives CASSMTGGHTDTQYF.

This clonotype was picked up many times. The V call is TRBV7-2, the J call TRBJ2-3, with unresolved D. With 0 bases removed from V and 4 bases from J, the gap between germline ends came to 8 bases. The CDR3 is made up of 14 amino acids. Germline CDR1 SGHTA, CDR2 FQGNSA. This CDR3 is CASSLAGPPDTQYF. CDR3 DNA: TGTGCCAGCAGCTTAGCAGGGCCTCCAGATACGCAGTATTTT.